Shown below are 15 T cell receptor beta chains from a single sample sequenced in a study of CD8 T cells in Susac syndrome. Reverse transcription of 0.5 to 1 ug RNA was performed with random hexamers. TCRdb recomputed calls from the immunoSEQ multiplex PCR reads with MiXCR, one row per CDR3 protein. The table has about 120,000 distinct CDR3 sequences, roughly 94% seen once. The specimen sequenced was CD4+ T cells from PBMCs. The receptors stem from a human donor in good health.

This clonotype was counted once. The chain links TRBV12-3 or TRBV12-4 to TRBJ1-2; no clear D gene. The CDR3 contains 17 residues. Trimming pared 2 bases from V and 0 bases from J, leaving 16 bases between. The CDR3 DNA reads TGTGCCAGCAGTTTAAGGTTTTGGTCGGACCCTAACTATGGCTACACCTTC. Translated: CASSLRFWSDPNYGYTF.

The rearrangement links TRBV6-5 to TRBJ1-1; D is undetermined. Per the germline V gene, CDR1 is MNHEY and CDR2 is SVGAGI. This CDR3 has 14 residues. Trimming shortened V by 2 bases and J by 0 bases, and 7 bases separated the two germline ends. The CDR3 DNA reads as TGTGCCAGCAGTTACAAGGGAATGAACACTGAAGCTTTCTTT. Translating it yields CASSYKGMNTEAFF.

This chain joins TRBV10-3 and TRBJ2-1; D may match TRBD1 or TRBD2 (6 bases each). Deletions cut 10 bases from V and 2 bases from J, with 15 bases between. The CDR3 totals 14 residues. Germline V gene data show CDR1 as ENHRY and CDR2 as SYGVKD. CDR3 amino acids: CATVRDTTYNEQFF. The CDR3 DNA sequence: TGTGCCACCGTGCGGGACACAACCTACAATGAGCAGTTCTTC.

This chain uses TRBV6-2 or TRBV6-3 with TRBJ2-7, with a weak D call TRBD2 (6 bases). Germline-derived CDR1 and CDR2 are MNHEY and SVGEGT. The CDR3 runs to 15 residues. V was shortened by 4 bases and J by 0 bases, with 13 bases between the two germline ends. CDR3 loop: CASSSGTLSSYEQYF. The CDR3 DNA reads as TGTGCCAGCAGTTCGGGGACTTTGAGCTCCTACGAGCAGTACTTC.

V is TRBV2 and J is TRBJ1-4; D is possibly TRBD1 (6 bases). The germline gives CDR1 SNHLY, CDR2 FYNNEI. This CDR3 has 15 amino acids. V lost 2 bases to trimming and J lost 6 bases, with 13 bases between them. The CDR3 region is CASSEYGRGDEKLFF. The CDR3 DNA sequence: TGTGCCAGCAGTGAATATGGCAGGGGAGATGAAAAACTGTTTTTT.

In this sample, this clonotype turned up once. This chain uses TRBV7-8 with TRBJ2-3; 9 positions match TRBD1. Germline CDR1 SGHVS, CDR2 FQNEAQ. CDR3 size: 15 residues. Germline trimming cut 4 bases from V and 3 bases from J; bases unmatched to any gene: 5. CDR3 nucleotide sequence: TGTGCCAGCAGCTCCTACAGGGGGCAGACAGATACGCAGTATTTT. Residues: CASSSYRGQTDTQYF. The whole variable domain, remainder taken from reference TRBV7-8 and TRBJ2-3, is GAGVSQSPRYKVAKRGQDVALRCDPISGHVSLFWYQQALGQGPEFLTYFQNEAQLDKSGLPSDRFFAERPEGSVSTLKIQRTQQEDSAVYLCASSSYRGQTDTQYFGPGTRLTVL.

The chain links TRBV6-5 to TRBJ1-2, with D hard to call. Per the germline V gene, CDR1 is MNHEY and CDR2 is SVGAGI. V lost 2 bases and J lost 8, with 15 bases in between. The CDR3 consists of 14 residues. Here the CDR3 DNA reads TGTGCCAGCAGTTACCTCGGCGAGGGCGGAGGCTACACCTTC. It codes for CASSYLGEGGGYTF.

This rearrangement joins TRBV2 to TRBJ2-2; perhaps D is TRBD1 or TRBD2 (6 bases each). The V gene's germline CDR1 is SNHLY and CDR2 FYNNEI. Trimming cost V 8 bases and J 6 bases, with 13 bases left between them. The CDR3 sequence is 13 residues long. The CDR3 here is CASGTGASGELFF. The CDR3 nucleotides read TGTGCCAGCGGGACGGGGGCATCCGGGGAGCTGTTTTTT.

This clonotype was detected a few times. J is TRBJ2-2 and V is TRBV18; D is undetermined. The CDR3 length is 12 residues. Germline V gives CDR1 KGHSH, CDR2 LQKENI. V shed 3 bases and J shed 5 bases, with 4 bases lying between them. The CDR3 loop reads CASSPSTGELFF. In nucleotides, the CDR3 is TGTGCCAGCTCACCGTCGACCGGGGAGCTGTTTTTT.

This clonotype was detected only a few times. The CDR3 spells CASSQVGGAENEQYF. For the CDR3, the DNA is TGCGCCAGCAGCCAAGTTGGCGGGGCGGAGAACGAGCAGTACTTC. V gene TRBV4-3 combines with J gene TRBJ2-7, with D maybe TRBD2 (6 bases). Germline CDR1 and CDR2: LGHNA and YSLEER. This CDR3 region has 15 residues. Trimming cost V 1 base and J 5 bases, with 15 bases left between them.

The chain combines TRBV4-1 with TRBJ2-2; no clear D gene. CDR1 is MGHRA and CDR2 is YSYEKL in the germline V gene. This CDR3 comprises 15 residues. V lost 0 bases and J 7 bases, leaving 12 bases between the germline ends. The DNA for the CDR3 is TGCGCCAGCAGCCAAGAAGGGTCTTCTGGCGGGGAGCTGTTTTTT. Translation: CASSQEGSSGGELFF.

The chain employs TRBV19 and TRBJ1-2; D not certain. The CDR3 is 12 residues long. The germline V gene has CDR1 LNHDA and CDR2 SQIVND (reference sequence). V shed 7 bases and J shed 1 base, with 7 bases lying between them. In DNA, the CDR3 is TGTGCCAGTAAGCACGATAACTATGGCTACACCTTC. This codes for CASKHDNYGYTF.

The V call is TRBV7-2, the J call TRBJ1-2; 9 nucleotides agree with TRBD1. Trimming cost V 5 bases and J 6 bases; bases outside gene matches: 7. The CDR3 contains 14 residues. CDR1 SGHTA and CDR2 FQGNSA come from the germline V gene. The chain's CDR3 is CASSGRDRENGYTF. The CDR3 DNA reads TGTGCCAGCAGCGGAAGGGACAGGGAAAATGGCTACACCTTC.

CDR3 DNA sequence: TGCGCCAGCAGCTCCGGACTAGCGGGAGGGTACAGCACAGATACGCAGTATTTT. Translating gives CASSSGLAGGYSTDTQYF. The chain couples TRBV5-1 to TRBJ2-3; 15 bases match TRBD2. V shed 3 bases, J shed 0 bases, and the junction held 5 bases outside the gene matches. Germline values: CDR1 SGHRS, CDR2 YFSETQ. CDR3 size: 18 residues.

The table lists this clonotype with a count of one. The V gene is TRBV7-2, the J gene TRBJ2-2, with 8 positions matching TRBD2. After removal of 2 bases from V and 4 bases from J, the junction contained 3 bases not matched to a gene. The germline V gene has CDR1 SGHTA and CDR2 FQGNSA. This CDR3 comprises 15 residues. The CDR3 sequence is CASSLFAGGTGELFF. The CDR3, as DNA: TGTGCCAGCAGCTTATTTGCGGGGGGCACCGGGGAGCTGTTTTTT.